These 20 T cell receptor beta chains came from one sample sequenced in a study of cytomegalovirus exposure and HLA in healthy donors. Use of 60 Vbeta and 13 Jbeta primers characterized the PCR. The data were produced by immunoSEQ multiplex PCR, yet TCRdb's version contains in-frame clones alone and is incomplete. The top ten hold 2% to 2.5% of the sample, which has about 180,000 clones, approximately 72% seen once. Sequencing was performed on PBMCs. The receptors come from a human donor in good health.

The chain uses TRBV2 and TRBJ1-3; no definite D call. CDR3 size: 16 residues. V was cut by 6 bases and J by 3 bases, with 18 bases left in between. The germline CDR1 and CDR2 sequences are SNHLY and FYNNEI. The DNA of the CDR3 is TGTGCCAGCAGCGCCCCCGGTCGTCCAGGTGGAAACACCATATATTTT. As protein: CASSAPGRPGGNTIYF.

V is TRBV18 and J is TRBJ1-2; perhaps TRBD1 as D (6 bases). Trimming stripped 3 bases from V and 7 bases from J, with 18 bases between. Per germline, CDR1 KGHSH and CDR2 LQKENI. The CDR3 extends over 15 amino acids. In DNA, the CDR3 is TGTGCCAGCTCACCGTATGACGGGGGGCGGGTTGGCTACACCTTC. It translates to CASSPYDGGRVGYTF. The full variable domain, in which reference TRBV18 and TRBJ1-2 provide the parts outside the CDR3, is NAGVMQNPRHLVRRRGQEARLRCSPMKGHSHVYWYRQLPEEGLKFMVYLQKENIIDESGMPKERFSAEFPKEGPSILRIQQVVRGDSAAYFCASSPYDGGRVGYTFGSGTRLTVV.

The chain is built from TRBV20-1 and TRBJ2-5, with a possible D match to TRBD1 (5 bases). The CDR3 sequence is 11 residues long. V gave up 7 bases and J gave up 2 bases, with 8 bases separating them. Looked up from germline, CDR1 is DFQATT and CDR2 is SNEGSKA (reference sequence). This chain's CDR3 is CSGTLQETQYF. The CDR3 DNA follows: TGCAGTGGGACACTTCAAGAGACCCAGTACTTC.

V and J are TRBV2 and TRBJ1-1; D not certain. This CDR3 is built from 13 residues. The V end lost 6 bases, the J end lost 0 bases, and 8 bases lay between the germline ends. The V gene's germline CDR1 is SNHLY and CDR2 FYNNEI. CDR3 loop: CASSRELNTEAFF. The CDR3 region has the DNA TGTGCCAGCAGCCGGGAGTTGAACACTGAAGCTTTCTTT.

V gene TRBV29-1 combines with J gene TRBJ2-1; D may be TRBD1 (5 bases). Trimming shortened V by 7 bases and J by 8 bases, and 21 bases separated the two germline ends. CDR1 is SQVTM and CDR2 is ANQGSEA in the germline V gene. The CDR3 sequence is 14 residues long. CDR3 DNA: TGCAGCGCCAACCTACAGGACCGAGTACATGAGCAGTTCTTC. Amino acid sequence: CSANLQDRVHEQFF.

This clone occurred a few times. The CDR3 spells CASSYSAGINTEAFF. The CDR3, as DNA: TGTGCCAGCAGTTACTCGGCAGGGATTAACACTGAAGCTTTCTTT. The V call is TRBV6-5, the J call TRBJ1-1, with TRBD1 as a possible D gene (5 bases). Germline CDR1 is MNHEY and CDR2 is SVGAGI. CDR3 length: 15 residues. The V end was cut by 0 bases, the J end by 2 bases, with 10 bases between.

The chain couples TRBV18 to TRBJ1-1; 7 positions match TRBD1. Germline V gene data show CDR1 as KGHSH and CDR2 as LQKENI. J was trimmed by 0 bases and V by 10 bases; bases with no gene match: 5. The CDR3 is 13 residues long. This chain's CDR3 is CATKGQMNTEAFF. CDR3 nucleotide sequence: TGTGCCACTAAGGGACAGATGAACACTGAAGCTTTCTTT.

The rearrangement joins TRBV7-9 to TRBJ2-7; no reliable D call. Germline lookup yields CDR1 SEHNR and CDR2 FQNEAQ (reference sequence). The CDR3 length is 12 residues. V was trimmed by 3 bases and J by 2 bases, leaving 5 bases between them. The CDR3 is CASSFTAYEQYF. CDR3 DNA sequence: TGTGCCAGCAGCTTTACTGCCTACGAGCAGTACTTC. The complete variable domain, with remaining parts taken from reference TRBV7-9 and TRBJ2-7, reads DTGVSQNPRHKITKRGQNVTFRCDPISEHNRLYWYRQTLGQGPEFLTYFQNEAQLEKSRLLSDRFSAERPKGSFSTLEIQRTEQGDSAMYLCASSFTAYEQYFGPGTRLTVT.

The chain carries TRBV25-1 and TRBJ1-2; unclear D gene. The germline gives CDR1 MGHDK, CDR2 SYGVNS. The CDR3 has 14 residues. V was clipped by 8 bases and J by 8 bases, with 21 bases between them. The DNA for the CDR3 is TGTGCCAGCTGCGGGGAGGATGCGTACGGGGGCTACACCTTC. The encoded protein is CASCGEDAYGGYTF.

Only one count was recorded for this clone. V and J are TRBV5-6 and TRBJ1-3; D is perhaps TRBD1 (5 bases). Trimming shortened V by 2 bases and J by 4 bases, and 13 bases separated the two germline ends. Germline V gene lookup returns CDR1 SGHDT and CDR2 YYEEEE. The CDR3 totals 15 residues. The CDR3 sequence: CASSFFDREGNTIYF. In nucleotides, the CDR3 is TGTGCCAGCAGCTTTTTTGACAGAGAAGGAAACACCATATATTTT.

This clone was detected a few times. This chain joins TRBV5-1 and TRBJ1-4, with D unresolved. CDR3 length: 15 residues. V lost 0 bases and J 6 bases, leaving 12 bases between the germline ends. Germline lookup yields CDR1 SGHRS and CDR2 YFSETQ. CDR3 region: CASSLDGRSDEKLFF. CDR3 DNA: TGCGCCAGCAGCTTGGATGGGAGGTCCGATGAAAAACTGTTTTTT.

The chain combines TRBV5-4 with TRBJ2-7, with 8 bases matching TRBD2. Germline-derived CDR1 and CDR2 are SGHNT and YYREEE (reference sequence). The CDR3 is made up of 14 amino acids. The J segment lost 2 bases and the V segment lost 4 bases, leaving 5 bases of the junction unmatched. CDR3 residues: CASSLRTSTYEQYF. DNA for the CDR3: TGTGCCAGCAGCCTGCGGACTAGCACCTACGAGCAGTACTTC. Combining the CDR3 with reference TRBV5-4 and TRBJ2-7 gives the whole variable domain ETGVTQSPTHLIKTRGQQVTLRCSSQSGHNTVSWYQQALGQGPQFIFQYYREEENGRGNFPPRFSGLQFPNYSSELNVNALELDDSALYLCASSLRTSTYEQYFGPGTRLTVT.

The V and J genes are TRBV30 and TRBJ2-3; 10 bases agree with TRBD1. J lost 3 bases, V lost 0 bases, and 3 bases had no gene match. Germline V lookup: CDR1 GTSNPN, CDR2 SVGIG (reference sequence). The CDR3 covers 15 residues. CDR3 DNA sequence: TGTGCCTGGAGTGTAGGGGGACAGGGGACAGATACGCAGTATTTT. Protein product: CAWSVGGQGTDTQYF.

The rearrangement uses TRBV7-2 and TRBJ1-6; D is ambiguous. Germline loops: CDR1 SGHTA, CDR2 FQGNSA. This CDR3 region has 13 residues. V lost 5 bases to trimming and J lost 10 bases, with 12 bases between them. The CDR3 sequence is CASSQNSESPLHF. The CDR3 DNA reads as TGTGCCAGCAGCCAAAACTCCGAATCACCCCTCCACTTT.

This clone occurred a few times. The chain uses TRBV9 and TRBJ2-2, with 7 bases matching TRBD1. Germline V gene lookup returns CDR1 SGDLS and CDR2 YYNGEE. The CDR3 has 13 amino acids. V shed 4 bases and J 7 bases; nucleotides not matched to a gene: 4. CDR3 coding DNA: TGTGCCAGCAGCCCCACAGGGGTCGGGGAGCTGTTTTTT. The encoded protein is CASSPTGVGELFF.

The genes are TRBV7-9 and TRBJ1-1; possible D gene TRBD1, 5 bases. V lost 5 bases and J lost 7, with 11 bases in between. The germline V gene has CDR1 SEHNR and CDR2 FQNEAQ (reference sequence). This CDR3 spans 12 amino acids. CDR3 amino acids: CASSIGGNEAFF. The CDR3 bases are TGTGCCAGCAGCATTGGGGGGAATGAAGCTTTCTTT. Combining the CDR3 with reference TRBV7-9 and TRBJ1-1 gives the whole variable domain DTGVSQNPRHKITKRGQNVTFRCDPISEHNRLYWYRQTLGQGPEFLTYFQNEAQLEKSRLLSDRFSAERPKGSFSTLEIQRTEQGDSAMYLCASSIGGNEAFFGQGTRLTVV.

CDR3: CASARGYRGPYPNYGYTF. CDR3 DNA: TGTGCCAGTGCAAGGGGGTACAGGGGGCCATATCCTAACTATGGCTACACCTTC. V is TRBV6-4 and J is TRBJ1-2; 9 bases are a match to TRBD1. V was clipped by 9 bases and J by 0 bases; unmatched bases: 17. This CDR3 comprises 18 residues. Germline CDR1 is MRHNA and CDR2 is SNTAGT.

Concerning this clone: Within the sample, other DNA sequences also encode this same CDR3. V is TRBV9 and J is TRBJ2-3, with D perhaps matching TRBD1 (5 bases). V shed 0 bases and J shed 3 bases, with 11 bases lying between them. Germline V gene sequence: CDR1 SGDLS, CDR2 YYNGEE. This CDR3 contains 15 residues. The CDR3 coding sequence is TGTGCCAGCAGCGTAGGAAGGGGTGTAACAGATACGCAGTATTTT. Translated: CASSVGRGVTDTQYF.

This chain connects TRBV18 to TRBJ1-1; D unresolved. V shed 3 bases and J shed 6 bases, with 20 bases lying between them. Germline V gives CDR1 KGHSH, CDR2 LQKENI. CDR3 length: 16 residues. CDR3 region: CASSPLRHSELAEAFF. The CDR3 DNA follows: TGTGCCAGCTCACCCCTTCGACACTCCGAACTGGCTGAAGCTTTCTTT. Full variable domain (rest looked up from reference TRBV18 and TRBJ1-1): NAGVMQNPRHLVRRRGQEARLRCSPMKGHSHVYWYRQLPEEGLKFMVYLQKENIIDESGMPKERFSAEFPKEGPSILRIQQVVRGDSAAYFCASSPLRHSELAEAFFGQGTRLTVV.

The J gene is TRBJ2-1, the V gene TRBV7-3, with 14 bases identical to TRBD2. The CDR3 is made up of 15 amino acids. The trim removed 3 bases at V and 8 bases at J, leaving 3 bases unmatched. Germline CDR1 SGHTA, CDR2 FQGTGA. For the CDR3, the DNA is TGTGCCAGCAGCTTCGGGACTAGCGGGGGCGATGAGCAGTTCTTC. Its translation is CASSFGTSGGDEQFF.